This T cell receptor (beta chain) was captured in a study of early T cells in non-severe SARS-CoV-2 infection. Study details: Sequenced material consisted of bulk RNA (from unsorted whole blood), and chains were unpaired. Broader study findings: The study's VDJdb matching favored anti-spike CD8 responses and missed private and CD4 specificities.

Points on this clonotype: What it binds is unknown.

The CDR3 is 12 residues long. Germline values: CDR1 LGHDT, CDR2 YNNKEL (reference sequence). The J segment lost 12 bases and the V segment lost 4 bases, leaving 5 bases of the junction unmatched. As part of library construction, unique molecular identifiers were attached to individual cDNA molecules. MiXCR was run by TCRdb on the 5' RACE reads, yielding one entry per CDR3 protein. This sample carries fewer than 85,000 distinct CDR3 sequences, around 14% of them seen once, and the ten largest clones take 6%. Sequenced: whole blood. This receptor was taken from an adult who was a healthcare worker with PCR-confirmed SARS-CoV-2 infection or an uninfected control (not recorded which). The J gene is TRBJ2-1, the V gene TRBV3-1; 8 nucleotides match TRBD2. CDR3 loop: CASSPPAGGQFF. Here the CDR3 DNA reads TGTGCCAGCAGCCCCCCCGCGGGAGGGCAGTTCTTC.